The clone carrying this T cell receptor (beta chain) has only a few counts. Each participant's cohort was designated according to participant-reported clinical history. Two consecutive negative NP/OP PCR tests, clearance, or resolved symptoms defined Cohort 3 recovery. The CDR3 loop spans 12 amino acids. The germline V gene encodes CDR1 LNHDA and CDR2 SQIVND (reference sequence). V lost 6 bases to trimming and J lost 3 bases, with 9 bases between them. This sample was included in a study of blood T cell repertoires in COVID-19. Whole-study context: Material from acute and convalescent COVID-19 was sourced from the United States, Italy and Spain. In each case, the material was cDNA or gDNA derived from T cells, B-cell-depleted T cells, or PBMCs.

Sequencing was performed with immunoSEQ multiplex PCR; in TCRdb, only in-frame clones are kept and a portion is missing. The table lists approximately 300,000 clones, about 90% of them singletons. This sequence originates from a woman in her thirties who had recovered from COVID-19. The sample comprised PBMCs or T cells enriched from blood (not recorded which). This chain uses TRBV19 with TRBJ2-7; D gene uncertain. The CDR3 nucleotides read TGTGCCAGTAGCAACAGTTTCTACGAGCAGTACTTC. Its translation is CASSNSFYEQYF.